A selection of T cell receptor beta chains follows, all from one sample in a study of CD8+ T cells in alopecia areata. Some clones are missing from TCRdb's copy, which holds only in-frame ones; the method was immunoSEQ multiplex PCR. This table has 130,000 or so clones, 85% to 90% appearing once. The specimen was CD8+ T cells sorted from blood, collected at week 4, from a patient treated with tofacitinib. These receptors all stem from a human donor with alopecia areata. Both conserved end residues are part of each CDR3. A D gene is named only where the DNA matches it firmly.

CDR3aa: CASSITTGQPQHF; CDR3nt: TGTGCCAGCAGCATAACGACAGGTCAGCCCCAGCATTTT; d_gene: NA; v_gene: TRBV9; j_gene: TRBJ1-5
CDR3aa: CASSFDRALYNEQFF; CDR3nt: TGTGCCAGCAGCTTTGACAGGGCCCTATACAATGAGCAGTTCTTC; d_gene: TRBD1; v_gene: TRBV7-3; j_gene: TRBJ2-1
CDR3aa: CASSFGSNYGYTF; CDR3nt: TGTGCCAGCAGCTTTGGCAGTAACTATGGCTACACCTTC; d_gene: NA; v_gene: TRBV7-9; j_gene: TRBJ1-2
CDR3aa: CASSQEPGPPLDIQYF; CDR3nt: TGTGCCAGCAGCCAAGAGCCGGGACCGCCTCTTGACATTCAGTACTTC; d_gene: NA; v_gene: TRBV7-6; j_gene: TRBJ2-4
CDR3aa: CASSLGTRYNEQFF; CDR3nt: TGTGCCAGCAGTCTCGGGACTAGATACAATGAGCAGTTCTTC; d_gene: TRBD2; v_gene: TRBV28; j_gene: TRBJ2-1
CDR3aa: CASSPQGGKGYTF; CDR3nt: TGTGCCAGCAGCCCACAGGGGGGGAAAGGCTACACCTTC; d_gene: TRBD1; v_gene: TRBV7-9; j_gene: TRBJ1-2
CDR3aa: CASSYSILRPGELFF; CDR3nt: TGTGCCAGCAGTTACTCGATCTTACGGCCGGGGGAGCTGTTTTTT; d_gene: NA; v_gene: TRBV6-5; j_gene: TRBJ2-2
CDR3aa: CSVEDRLTSYEQYF; CDR3nt: TGCAGCGTCGAAGACAGATTAACCTCCTACGAGCAGTACTTC; d_gene: NA; v_gene: TRBV29-1; j_gene: TRBJ2-7
CDR3aa: CASSEVGGSGSGSTDTQYF; CDR3nt: TGTGCCAGCAGTGAAGTAGGGGGGAGTGGTAGCGGGAGTACAGATACGCAGTATTTT; d_gene: TRBD2; v_gene: TRBV6-1; j_gene: TRBJ2-3
CDR3aa: CSVGQGRTGELFF; CDR3nt: TGCAGCGTGGGACAGGGGAGGACCGGGGAGCTGTTTTTT; d_gene: TRBD1; v_gene: TRBV29-1; j_gene: TRBJ2-2
CDR3aa: CSVALGDRNPLNYGYTF; CDR3nt: TGCAGCGTCGCTTTAGGGGACAGGAATCCTCTTAACTATGGCTACACCTTC; d_gene: TRBD1; v_gene: TRBV29-1; j_gene: TRBJ1-2
CDR3aa: CASSQDGGPRDEQYF; CDR3nt: TGCGCCAGCAGCCAAGATGGGGGGCCCCGCGACGAGCAGTACTTC; d_gene: NA; v_gene: TRBV4-1; j_gene: TRBJ2-7
CDR3aa: CASSLSYEQYF; CDR3nt: TGTGCCAGCAGCCTCTCCTACGAGCAGTACTTC; d_gene: NA; v_gene: TRBV2; j_gene: TRBJ2-7
CDR3aa: CASSLRQGLGYEQFF; CDR3nt: TGTGCCAGCAGCTTAAGGCAGGGACTTGGGTATGAGCAGTTCTTC; d_gene: NA; v_gene: TRBV7-3; j_gene: TRBJ2-1
CDR3aa: CASSLSLDNEQFF; CDR3nt: TGTGCCAGCAGCTTATCACTCGACAATGAGCAGTTCTTC; d_gene: NA; v_gene: TRBV7-9; j_gene: TRBJ2-1
CDR3aa: CASSGEGVPLYEQYF; CDR3nt: TGCGCCAGCAGCGGTGAGGGGGTCCCCCTCTACGAGCAGTACTTC; d_gene: NA; v_gene: TRBV5-1; j_gene: TRBJ2-7